This T cell receptor beta chain was sequenced for a study of Graves' ophthalmopathy and Graves' hyperthyroidism listed by TCRdb under 2018. General notes on the study: Peripheral blood was collected before any treatment was given, at the time of initial diagnosis. To tell Graves' ophthalmopathy apart from Graves' hyperthyroidism, and to predict which patients would progress to ophthalmopathy, the study relied on TCR beta repertoire signatures. In total, 135 blood samples were TCR-sequenced: 40 to 45 ophthalmopathy, approximately 75 hyperthyroidism and some 17 hyperthyroidism-to-ophthalmopathy patients. To explore V-J signatures that separate ophthalmopathy from hyperthyroidism, a discovery set of about a hundred patients was enrolled, consisting of about 45 with ophthalmopathy and around 57 with stable hyperthyroidism. An independent validation cohort was composed of 18 hyperthyroidism patients and more than 15 patients who later progressed from hyperthyroidism to ophthalmopathy. T-cell repertoires of thyroid tissue and blood were compared in several hyperthyroidism patients. After sampling, hyperthyroidism patients received methimazole starting at 30 mg daily, and ophthalmopathy patients received high-dose intravenous methylprednisolone. For training and testing, the roughly 97 patients in the discovery cohort were randomly divided in a 7:3 ratio. The paper's findings and limits, for the study overall: In validation, the model predicted ophthalmopathy progression with about 64% sensitivity and around 72% specificity; 12 predicted patients were CT-confirmed with GO in a median of approximately 6.5 months. In cross-validation, the 13-signature model distinguished ophthalmopathy from stable hyperthyroidism with approximately 88% sensitivity and approximately 81% specificity, and in the test set the corresponding values were roughly 80% and 76%. Among expanded thyroid clonotypes with frequency above 0.001, most also showed up in blood, which suggests that blood repertoires may reflect the thyroid immune response. Sample size was not statistically predetermined, and group allocation was not concealed from the investigators.

Ophthalmopathy patients had moderately to severely active disease, Clinical Activity Score of at least 3, NOSPECS grade of at least 4, and disease duration under 3 months. Anyone with other autoimmune diseases, uncontrolled infections, pregnancy or lactation was excluded from the study. Clinical symptoms, serum thyroxine, TRAb, thyroid ultrasound and orbital computed tomography formed the basis of the diagnosis. Ficoll-Paque density gradient centrifugation was used to isolate PBMCs from approximately 10 ml of fresh peripheral blood. Trizol reagent was used to extract the total RNA, and its quality was then checked on an Agilent 2100 Bioanalyzer. For repertoire sequencing, the TCR beta CDR3 regions were amplified from RNA transcripts. The first round of RT-PCR was done with HTBI primers and the Qiagen OneStep RT-PCR kit, and was followed by a second round of multiplex PCR, then size selection and purification. Libraries were sequenced paired-end with 100 bp reads on an Illumina HiSeq2000. Regarding the original processing steps: SOAPnuke was used for read processing, and reads with adapters, uncalled bases, a mean Phred below 15, or no exact constant-primer or identifier match were discarded. COPE v1.2.5 was used to merge the high-quality paired reads. Unique nucleotide sequences were defined as clonotypes and aligned to IMGT TRB V, D and J references using MiTCR v1.1. The analysis was limited to V-J combinations with a frequency above 0.0001, which together covered 99.2% of repertoires. A TCR clonal expansion and chaos score per V-J combination was defined as the ratio of F50 clonal expansion to chaos observed in the TCRdist matrix. Features were reduced by Welch's t-statistics and random forest to over 10 V-J combinations, which fed a naive Bayes classifier. Thyroid-blood repertoire similarity was quantified with the Morisita-Horn index. In-frame beta chains were kept once TCRdb had trimmed the public reads at Q25 with fastp and called clones with MiXCR. Each record represents a unique CDR3 protein, reported with the most common genes and DNA among its rows. The V and J calls shown here were made by TCRdb, not taken from the authors' results. In this sample the table shows over 450,000 distinct CDR3 sequences, around 15% of which occur a single time. The top ten clones comprise about 9.4% of the sample.

According to the germline V gene (reference sequence), CDR1 reads LNHDA and CDR2 reads SQIVND. From the cysteine up to the phenylalanine, the CDR3 has a length of 13 residues. Just the 39-base CDR3 DNA is kept, in frame starting at base 1. At the junction V is shortened by 4 bases and J by 3 bases, with 10 bases in between. Details on this clonotype: What this receptor recognizes is not known. No base quality information exists; no much larger clone differs at one position.

What was sequenced was blood. The clonotype originates from a woman aged 25 to 45 with Graves' ophthalmopathy. Donor details come from another sample of the same person, matched by shared clones. The chain employs TRBV19 and TRBJ2-7, with the D gene too uncertain to name. Here the CDR3 is given as CASSKGYDYEQYF. The sequence in DNA is TGTGCCAGTAGTAAGGGCTACGACTACGAGCAGTACTTC.